These 30 T cell receptor beta chains originate from one sample sequenced in a study of blood T cell repertoires in COVID-19. The assay was immunoSEQ multiplex PCR, and TCRdb's table has in-frame clones only and misses some. The profile shows about 190,000 clones, 75% to 90% of them singletons. The sequencing sample was made of peripheral blood. The receptors derive from a man aged 35-49 years with acute or convalescent COVID-19.

The chain is built from TRBV7-9 and TRBJ1-2, with 9 bases that match TRBD1. Per germline, CDR1 SEHNR and CDR2 FQNEAQ (reference sequence). The CDR3 has 15 residues. The V and J ends lost 3 bases and 3 bases, in that order; junction bases with no gene match: 5. CDR3 nucleotides: TGTGCCAGCAGCTTTACAGGGGGCATTGACTATGGCTACACCTTC. Its protein product is CASSFTGGIDYGYTF.

CDR3 DNA sequence: TGCAGTGCTAGAACTCTCTATGGCTACACCTTC. Its protein is CSARTLYGYTF. The V call is TRBV20-1, the J call TRBJ1-2; no firm D call. Trimming stripped 2 bases from V and 4 bases from J, with 5 bases between. Per germline, CDR1 DFQATT and CDR2 SNEGSKA (reference sequence). The CDR3 totals 11 residues.

This clone came up once. V and J are TRBV18 and TRBJ2-7; the D is unclear. Germline V gene sequence: CDR1 KGHSH, CDR2 LQKENI. Trimming took 2 bases from V and 3 from J, leaving 8 bases between them. The CDR3 runs 13 residues. The CDR3 DNA sequence: TGTGCCAGCTCACCAGACGCAGGCTACGAGCAGTACTTC. Translation: CASSPDAGYEQYF. The variable domain in full, completed from reference TRBV18 and TRBJ2-7, reads NAGVMQNPRHLVRRRGQEARLRCSPMKGHSHVYWYRQLPEEGLKFMVYLQKENIIDESGMPKERFSAEFPKEGPSILRIQQVVRGDSAAYFCASSPDAGYEQYFGPGTRLTVT.

The J gene is TRBJ1-2, the V gene TRBV19; 8 positions match TRBD1. Germline V gene data show CDR1 as LNHDA and CDR2 as SQIVND (reference sequence). This CDR3 is built from 14 residues. Trimming at V came to 4 bases and at J to 3 bases, leaving 4 bases not matched to a gene. Here the CDR3 reads CASSTTGVDYGYTF. The CDR3 DNA reads TGTGCCAGTAGTACGACAGGGGTTGACTATGGCTACACCTTC.

The genes are TRBV6-1 and TRBJ1-5, with TRBD1 identical over 9 bases. After removal of 2 bases from V and 7 bases from J, the junction contained 6 bases not matched to a gene. Germline CDR1 MNHNS, CDR2 SASEGT. CDR3 size: 15 residues. The CDR3 is CASSERTGVDQPQHF. DNA of the CDR3: TGTGCCAGCAGTGAACGGACAGGGGTGGACCAGCCCCAGCATTTT.

In its sample, this clone was seen once. The chain recombines TRBV19 with TRBJ2-1, with D uncertain. The CDR3 totals 13 residues. The V gene lost 3 bases and the J gene lost 6 bases, with 9 bases spanning the gap. CDR1 and CDR2 from the germline V gene are LNHDA and SQIVND (reference sequence). The CDR3 bases are TGTGCCAGTAGTATCTATCCCTCCAATGAGCAGTTCTTC. It encodes CASSIYPSNEQFF. Complete variable domain (other parts from reference TRBV19 and TRBJ2-1): DGGITQSPKYLFRKEGQNVTLSCEQNLNHDAMYWYRQDPGQGLRLIYYSQIVNDFQKGDIAEGYSVSREKKESFPLTVTSAQKNPTAFYLCASSIYPSNEQFFGPGTRLTVL.

The chain has TRBV25-1 and TRBJ1-1; maybe TRBD1 (5 bases). The CDR3 has 12 amino acids. Trimming left V 4 bases short and J 12 bases short, with 15 bases between. Per the germline V gene, CDR1 is MGHDK and CDR2 is SYGVNS. The CDR3 DNA follows: TGTGCCAGCAGTGGCGGGACCATTCTACCTTTCTTT. This gives the protein CASSGGTILPFF.

The CDR3 here is CASSQLTGTGELFF. CDR3 sequence (DNA): TGTGCCAGCAGCCAACTAACCGGCACCGGGGAGCTGTTTTTT. The chain recombines TRBV3-1 (or the pseudogene TRBV3-2) with TRBJ2-2; D ambiguous. CDR1 and CDR2 from the germline V gene are LGHDT and YNNKEL (reference sequence). Deletions cut 2 bases from V and 4 bases from J, with 8 bases between. The length of the CDR3 is 14 residues.

The J gene is TRBJ1-1, the V gene TRBV20-1; TRBD1 agrees at 10 bases. Unmatched junction bases numbered 17, after V lost 3 bases and J lost 7 bases. In germline, CDR1 is DFQATT, CDR2 SNEGSKA (reference sequence). The CDR3 loop spans 17 amino acids. The CDR3 sequence is CSASRYRDRGTGYEAFF. The CDR3 DNA follows: TGCAGTGCTAGTAGATACCGGGACAGGGGCACCGGGTATGAAGCTTTCTTT.

The rearrangement joins TRBV4-3 to TRBJ2-2; no clear D gene. The CDR3 length is 13 residues. Trimming removed 1 base at V and 4 bases at J, with 4 bases between. Looked up from germline, CDR1 is LGHNA and CDR2 is YSLEER. CDR3 DNA sequence: TGCGCCAGCAGCCAAGTATTCACCGGGGAGCTGTTTTTT. It encodes CASSQVFTGELFF.

The chain recombines TRBV18 with TRBJ2-5; no definite D call. The CDR3 sequence is 13 residues long. V lost 3 bases and J lost 0, with 5 bases in between. In germline, CDR1 is KGHSH, CDR2 LQKENI. Here the CDR3 reads CASSPVYQETQYF. In DNA form, the CDR3 reads TGTGCCAGCTCACCCGTGTACCAAGAGACCCAGTACTTC.

The rearrangement joins TRBV27 to TRBJ2-5; maybe TRBD1 (6 bases). In germline, CDR1 is MNHEY, CDR2 SMNVEV (reference sequence). The CDR3 runs 13 residues. Trimming removed 2 bases at V and 5 bases at J, with 9 bases between. The CDR3 sequence: CASSLAGVETQYF. The CDR3 coding sequence is TGTGCCAGCAGTTTAGCAGGGGTGGAGACCCAGTACTTC.

The sample holds one count of this clone. V and J are TRBV9 and TRBJ1-1; D remains unclear. Per the germline V gene, CDR1 is SGDLS and CDR2 is YYNGEE. This CDR3 contains 14 residues. Trimming removed 2 bases at V and 1 base at J, with 9 bases between. In DNA, the CDR3 is TGTGCCAGCAGCGTCCGGGAGCCGAACACTGAAGCTTTCTTT. Amino acids: CASSVREPNTEAFF.

The chain has TRBV27 and TRBJ1-1; a possible D gene is TRBD1 (5 bases). The CDR3 sequence is 13 residues long. V was cut by 3 bases and J by 5 bases, with 10 bases left in between. Germline CDR1 reads MNHEY; CDR2 reads SMNVEV (reference sequence). This CDR3 is CASSFRGNTEAFF. The CDR3 bases are TGTGCCAGCAGTTTTAGGGGTAATACTGAAGCTTTCTTT.

V is TRBV30 and J is TRBJ1-6; D not certain. This CDR3 has 9 residues. V was cut by 7 bases and J by 8 bases, with 3 bases left in between. Germline CDR1 and CDR2: GTSNPN and SVGIG (reference sequence). CDR3 residues: CASDSPLHF. In DNA form, the CDR3 reads TGTGCCTCTGATTCACCCCTCCACTTT.

The CDR3 coding sequence is TGTGCCAGTAGGCGAGACGGGGTGAACACTGAAGCTTTCTTT. Translation gives CASRRDGVNTEAFF. V and J are TRBV19 and TRBJ1-1, with D unclear. Germline CDR1 reads LNHDA; CDR2 reads SQIVND (reference sequence). V shed 6 bases and J shed 0 bases, with 11 bases lying between them. The CDR3 sequence is 14 residues long.

The chain employs TRBV6-6 and TRBJ2-1; 7 bases map to TRBD2. The CDR3 runs to 15 residues. Per the germline V gene, CDR1 is MNHNY and CDR2 is SVGAGI (reference sequence). The J segment lost 5 bases and the V segment lost 4 bases, leaving 8 bases of the junction unmatched. The CDR3 DNA reads as TGTGCCAGCAGTTCGACTAGCCCTAACCACAATGAGCAGTTCTTC. It encodes CASSSTSPNHNEQFF.

This chain links TRBV4-2 with TRBJ2-2; TRBD1 matches 7 bases. The CDR3 sequence is 16 residues long. The germline V gene encodes CDR1 LGHNA and CDR2 YNFKEQ. V dropped 0 bases and J dropped 3; count of bases not matched to a gene: 4. Written as DNA, the CDR3 is TGTGCCAGCAGCCAAGAGAGGGGGCTTCACACCGGGGAGCTGTTTTTT. Its translation: CASSQERGLHTGELFF.

This clone showed up just once. The V call is TRBV18, the J call TRBJ2-1, with D possibly matching TRBD1 (6 bases). V was pared by 5 bases and J by 4 bases, with 21 bases between. The length of the CDR3 is 17 residues. Germline lookup yields CDR1 KGHSH and CDR2 LQKENI. Written as DNA, the CDR3 is TGTGCCAGCTCATCACTCGGACAGACCCCAAGTTACAATGAGCAGTTCTTC. It specifies CASSSLGQTPSYNEQFF.

The chain carries TRBV6-2 or TRBV6-3 and TRBJ2-5; 9 bases fit TRBD2. The CDR3 spans 16 residues. After removal of 5 bases from V and 5 bases from J, the junction contained 12 bases not matched to a gene. Germline V gene data show CDR1 as MNHEY and CDR2 as SVGEGT. CDR3 coding DNA: TGTGCCAGCAGTGCCGGCCTACTAGCGGGCGGGGAGACCCAGTACTTC. It translates to CASSAGLLAGGETQYF.

A word on this clone: The germline gene is not matched at one end of the junction; a read error may be the cause. The chain has TRBV7-7 and TRBJ2-1; D gene unclear. Germline-derived CDR1 and CDR2 are SSHAT and FNYEAQ (reference sequence). This CDR3 is built from 14 residues. The CDR3 region is CASSLLSGFNEQFF. CDR3 coding DNA: TGTGCTAGCAGCTTACTCTCCGGTTTTAATGAGCAGTTCTTC.

The chain combines TRBV11-1 with TRBJ2-7, with D unclear. Trimming left V 4 bases short and J 1 base short, with 17 bases between. Germline lookup yields CDR1 SGHAT and CDR2 FQDESV (reference sequence). The CDR3 contains 16 residues. The DNA for the CDR3 is TGTGCCAGCAGCTCCGAACCGGGTCTAAGGTCCTACGAGCAGTACTTC. Translating it yields CASSSEPGLRSYEQYF. The full variable domain, with the rest looked up from reference TRBV11-1 and TRBJ2-7, is EAEVAQSPRYKITEKSQAVAFWCDPISGHATLYWYRQILGQGPELLVQFQDESVVDDSQLPKDRFSAERLKGVDSTLKIQPAELGDSAMYLCASSSEPGLRSYEQYFGPGTRLTVT.

The rearrangement uses TRBV6-5 and TRBJ1-2; 7 nucleotides align to TRBD1. The CDR3 covers 16 residues. V was clipped by 4 bases and J by 5 bases; unmatched bases: 13. Germline V gene sequence: CDR1 MNHEY, CDR2 SVGAGI. CDR3: CASSSDLSDRFYGYTF. In DNA form, the CDR3 reads TGTGCCAGCAGTTCGGACCTGTCGGACAGGTTTTATGGCTACACCTTC.

This rearrangement joins TRBV27 to TRBJ2-1, with TRBD1 as a possible D gene (6 bases). The V gene lost 6 bases and the J gene lost 4 bases, with 13 bases spanning the gap. This CDR3 is 14 amino acids long. CDR1 and CDR2 (germline): MNHEY, SMNVEV (reference sequence). The CDR3 sequence: CASSLGAYYNEQFF. The CDR3 region has the DNA TGTGCCAGCAGCCTGGGGGCCTATTACAATGAGCAGTTCTTC.

CDR3 DNA sequence: TGTGCCAGCAGCGTAGCGGGGTTTGGGGATACGCAGTATTTT. It is translated as CASSVAGFGDTQYF. This chain joins TRBV9 and TRBJ2-3; TRBD2 might be the D (5 bases). The CDR3 is made up of 14 amino acids. The V and J ends lost 0 bases and 6 bases respectively, with 11 bases between them. Germline CDR1 SGDLS, CDR2 YYNGEE. Full variable domain (remainder filled in from reference TRBV9 and TRBJ2-3): DSGVTQTPKHLITATGQRVTLRCSPRSGDLSVYWYQQSLDQGLQFLIQYYNGEERAKGNILERFSAQQFPDLHSELNLSSLELGDSALYFCASSVAGFGDTQYFGPGTRLTVL.

The chain carries TRBV5-5 and TRBJ2-7; 8 nucleotides match TRBD1. Germline CDR1 reads SGHKS; CDR2 reads YYEKEE (reference sequence). There are 13 residues in the CDR3. V lost 7 bases, J lost 2 bases, and 5 bases stayed unmatched. CDR3 DNA: TGTGCCAGCCACTGGGACAGGACCTACGAGCAGTACTTC. Amino acid sequence: CASHWDRTYEQYF.

The V call is TRBV5-1, the J call TRBJ2-1; no definite D call. The CDR3 contains 16 residues. The V end was cut by 0 bases, the J end by 11 bases, with 21 bases between. The germline gives CDR1 SGHRS, CDR2 YFSETQ. CDR3 nucleotides: TGCGCCAGCAGCTTGGTTTCGGTTTCTGCAGGCCAGAAGCAGTTCTTC. Its protein is CASSLVSVSAGQKQFF.

The gene calls are TRBV15 and TRBJ2-3; 15 bases are a match to TRBD2. After removal of 2 bases from V and 0 bases from J, the junction contained 6 bases not matched to a gene. Germline V gene data show CDR1 as LNHNV and CDR2 as YYDKDF (reference sequence). The CDR3 loop spans 19 amino acids. CDR3 sequence (DNA): TGTGCCACCAGCAGAACGGGACTAGCGGGGGGACTTAGCACAGATACGCAGTATTTT. This codes for CATSRTGLAGGLSTDTQYF.

The chain is built from TRBV9 and TRBJ2-7; 13 positions match TRBD2. Per germline, CDR1 SGDLS and CDR2 YYNGEE. V gave up 4 bases and J gave up 7 bases; unmatched junction bases: 5. This CDR3 region has 14 residues. The CDR3 region has the DNA TGTGCCAGCAGCCCCCGACTAGCGGGGGGAGAGCAGTACTTC. Translated: CASSPRLAGGEQYF.

The chain is built from TRBV29-1 and TRBJ1-1; 9 bases line up with TRBD1. V lost 6 bases, J lost 6 bases, and 8 bases stayed unmatched. Germline values: CDR1 SQVTM, CDR2 ANQGSEA. This CDR3 spans 13 amino acids. The CDR3 protein is CSVNPGTGSEAFF. CDR3 nucleotides: TGCAGCGTCAACCCCGGGACAGGGTCTGAAGCTTTCTTT. Full variable domain (remainder filled in from reference TRBV29-1 and TRBJ1-1): SAVISQKPSRDICQRGTSLTIQCQVDSQVTMMFWYRQQPGQSLTLIATANQGSEATYESGFVIDKFPISRPNLTFSTLTVSNMSPEDSSIYLCSVNPGTGSEAFFGQGTRLTVV.